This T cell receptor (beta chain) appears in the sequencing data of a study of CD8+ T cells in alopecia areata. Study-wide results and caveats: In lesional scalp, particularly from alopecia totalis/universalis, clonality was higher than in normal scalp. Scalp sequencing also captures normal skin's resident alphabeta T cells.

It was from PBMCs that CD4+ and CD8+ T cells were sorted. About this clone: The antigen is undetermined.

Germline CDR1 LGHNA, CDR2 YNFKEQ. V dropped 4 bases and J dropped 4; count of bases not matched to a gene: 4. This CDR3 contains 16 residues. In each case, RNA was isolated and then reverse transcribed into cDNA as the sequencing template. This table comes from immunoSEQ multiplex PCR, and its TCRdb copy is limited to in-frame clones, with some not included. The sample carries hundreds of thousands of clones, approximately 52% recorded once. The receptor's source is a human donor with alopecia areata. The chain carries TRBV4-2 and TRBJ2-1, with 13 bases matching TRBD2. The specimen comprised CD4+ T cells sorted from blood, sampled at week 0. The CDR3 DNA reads TGTGCCAGCAGCCCGGGACTAGCGGGGCTTTACAATGAGCAGTTCTTC. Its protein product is CASSPGLAGLYNEQFF.